A single sample gave rise to the 7 T cell receptor beta chains below, sequenced in a study of cytomegalovirus exposure and HLA in healthy donors. With 60 Vbeta and 13 Jbeta primers, the PCR was carried out. Some clones are missing from TCRdb's copy, which holds only in-frame ones; the method was immunoSEQ multiplex PCR. The table includes about 120,000 clones, approximately 81% detected once. Material for sequencing was PBMCs. Receptors originate from a man aged 18 to 30 in good health and CMV-seropositive.

The chain employs TRBV19 and TRBJ2-7, with unresolved D. CDR3 length: 14 residues. Trimming stripped 3 bases from V and 2 bases from J, with 11 bases between. Germline assignment: CDR1 LNHDA and CDR2 SQIVND (reference sequence). The CDR3 reads CASSISTATYEQYF. For the CDR3, the DNA is TGTGCCAGTAGTATTAGTACAGCAACCTACGAGCAGTACTTC.

J is TRBJ1-1 and V is TRBV6-6; 10 nucleotides agree with TRBD1. Germline V gene lookup returns CDR1 MNHNY and CDR2 SVGAGI (reference sequence). The J segment lost 3 bases and the V segment lost 6 bases, leaving 1 base of the junction unmatched. The CDR3 runs to 13 residues. The CDR3 nucleotides read TGTGCCAGCAGGGACAGGGGGGACACTGAAGCTTTCTTT. Translated, it gives CASRDRGDTEAFF.

This clone is a singleton in its sample. The genes are TRBV30 and TRBJ2-1, with 12 bases that match TRBD2. Losses at the gene ends were 5 bases for V and 4 bases for J; bases not matched to a gene: 3. The CDR3 runs to 14 residues. The germline CDR1 and CDR2 sequences are GTSNPN and SVGIG (reference sequence). The CDR3 here is CAWATSGGYNEQFF. The CDR3 nucleotides are TGTGCCTGGGCTACTAGCGGGGGGTACAATGAGCAGTTCTTC.

This clone was found a few times. The chain employs TRBV2 and TRBJ2-3; D gene ambiguous. V gave up 8 bases and J gave up 6 bases, with 9 bases separating them. Germline lookup yields CDR1 SNHLY and CDR2 FYNNEI. CDR3 size: 11 residues. The CDR3 coding sequence is TGTGCCAGCCTCCGGGTCGATACGCAGTATTTT. Its protein product is CASLRVDTQYF.

The rearrangement joins TRBV30 to TRBJ2-1, with 13 positions matching TRBD2. V lost 3 bases to trimming and J lost 9 bases; unmatched junction nucleotides: 8. Germline CDR1 GTSNPN, CDR2 SVGIG (reference sequence). The CDR3 loop spans 15 amino acids. The CDR3 here is CAWSPGLAGVGEQFF. The DNA for the CDR3 is TGTGCCTGGAGCCCTGGACTAGCGGGAGTTGGTGAGCAGTTCTTC.

V gene TRBV30 combines with J gene TRBJ1-2; TRBD1 might be the D (5 bases). The V gene lost 4 bases and the J gene lost 0 bases, with 21 bases spanning the gap. CDR1 is GTSNPN and CDR2 is SVGIG in the germline V gene (reference sequence). This CDR3 contains 17 residues. The CDR3 nucleotides are TGTGCCTGGAATCCGGGGGAGTTCTTACTTACTAACTATGGCTACACCTTC. This translates into CAWNPGEFLLTNYGYTF.

The CDR3 DNA is TGTGCCAGCAGTGGAGGAGGGGATGTGACTGAAGCTTTCTTT. Its translation is CASSGGGDVTEAFF. The chain recombines TRBV2 with TRBJ1-1; perhaps TRBD1 as D (5 bases). Germline CDR1 and CDR2: SNHLY and FYNNEI. This CDR3 comprises 14 residues. Between the trimmed V and J ends, which lost 4 bases and 5 bases, there was a span of 14 bases.